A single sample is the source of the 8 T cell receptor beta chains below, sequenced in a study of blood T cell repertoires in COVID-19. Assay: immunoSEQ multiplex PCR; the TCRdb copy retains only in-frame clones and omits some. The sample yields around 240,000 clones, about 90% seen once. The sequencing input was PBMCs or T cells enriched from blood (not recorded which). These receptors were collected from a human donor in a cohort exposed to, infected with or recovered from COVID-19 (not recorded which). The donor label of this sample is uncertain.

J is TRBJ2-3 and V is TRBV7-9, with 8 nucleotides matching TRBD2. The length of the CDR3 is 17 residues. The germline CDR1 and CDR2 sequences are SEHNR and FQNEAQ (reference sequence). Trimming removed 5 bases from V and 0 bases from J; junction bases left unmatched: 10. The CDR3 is CASSPNSGGESTDTQYF. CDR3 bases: TGTGCCAGCAGCCCCAACTCCGGGGGGGAAAGCACAGATACGCAGTATTTT.

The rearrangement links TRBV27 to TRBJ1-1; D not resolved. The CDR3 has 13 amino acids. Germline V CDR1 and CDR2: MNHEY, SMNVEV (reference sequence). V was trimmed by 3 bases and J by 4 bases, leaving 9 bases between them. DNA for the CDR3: TGTGCCAGCAGTTTCGAGGGTTCCACTGAAGCTTTCTTT. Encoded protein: CASSFEGSTEAFF.

CDR3: CAGGEGLNTEAFF. The CDR3 bases are TGTGCCGGGGGGGAAGGCTTGAACACTGAAGCTTTCTTT. This chain uses TRBV2 with TRBJ1-1; a weak D match, TRBD1 (5 bases). The V gene lost 11 bases and the J gene lost 0 bases, with 13 bases spanning the gap. The CDR3 has 13 amino acids. The V gene's germline CDR1 is SNHLY and CDR2 FYNNEI. Full variable domain (outside the CDR3, taken from reference TRBV2 and TRBJ1-1): EPEVTQTPSHQVTQMGQEVILRCVPISNHLYFYWYRQILGQKVEFLVSFYNNEISEKSEIFDDQFSVERPDGSNFTLKIRSTKLEDSAMYFCAGGEGLNTEAFFGQGTRLTVV.

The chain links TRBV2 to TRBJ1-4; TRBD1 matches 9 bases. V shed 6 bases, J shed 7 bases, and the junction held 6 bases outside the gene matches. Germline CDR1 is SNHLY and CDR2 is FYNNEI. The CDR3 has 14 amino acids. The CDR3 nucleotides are TGTGCCAGCAGCGAGGGACAGGGCTCTGAAAAACTGTTTTTT. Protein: CASSEGQGSEKLFF.

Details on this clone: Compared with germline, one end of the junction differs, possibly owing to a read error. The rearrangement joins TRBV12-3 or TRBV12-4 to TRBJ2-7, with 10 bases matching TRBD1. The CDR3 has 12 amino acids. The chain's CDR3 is CASSSTTGGWDF. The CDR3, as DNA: TGTGCCAGCAGTTCAACGACAGGGGGCTGGGACTTC.

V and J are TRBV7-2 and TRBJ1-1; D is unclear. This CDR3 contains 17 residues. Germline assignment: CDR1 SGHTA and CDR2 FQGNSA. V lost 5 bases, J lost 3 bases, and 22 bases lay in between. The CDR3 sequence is CASSRRLLSLGDTEAFF. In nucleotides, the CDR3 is TGTGCCAGCAGCCGCCGATTGCTGAGTCTCGGAGACACTGAAGCTTTCTTT.

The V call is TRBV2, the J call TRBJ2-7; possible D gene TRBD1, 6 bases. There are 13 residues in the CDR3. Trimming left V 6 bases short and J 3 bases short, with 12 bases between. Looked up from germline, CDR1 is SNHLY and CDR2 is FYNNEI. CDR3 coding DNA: TGTGCCAGCAGCCCCGGGACAAACTACGAGCAGTACTTC. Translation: CASSPGTNYEQYF.

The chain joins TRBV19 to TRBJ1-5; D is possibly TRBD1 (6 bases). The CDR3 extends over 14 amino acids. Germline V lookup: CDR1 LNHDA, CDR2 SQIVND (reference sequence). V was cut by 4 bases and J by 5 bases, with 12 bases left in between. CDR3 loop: CASSTLTGYQPQHF. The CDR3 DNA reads TGTGCCAGTAGTACATTGACAGGATATCAGCCCCAGCATTTT.